One sample yielded the 10 T cell receptor beta chains listed below, sequenced in a study of blood T cell repertoires in COVID-19. TCRdb keeps only in-frame clones here, not all; method: immunoSEQ multiplex PCR. The sample holds 200,000 to 300,000 clones; approximately 85% are singletons and the top ten take more than 0.55%. Sequenced input: peripheral blood. All receptors derive from a human donor in a cohort sampled during active COVID-19.

This chain joins TRBV7-9 and TRBJ2-5, with D maybe TRBD1 (6 bases). Trimming took 4 bases from V and 1 from J, leaving 16 bases between them. The germline V gene encodes CDR1 SEHNR and CDR2 FQNEAQ (reference sequence). The CDR3 sequence is 16 residues long. CDR3 sequence: CASSSYRDPVQETQYF. Here the CDR3 DNA reads TGTGCCAGCAGCTCTTACAGGGATCCGGTCCAAGAGACCCAGTACTTC.

This clone was observed once. CDR3 region: CAWSVGGYYNEQFF. As DNA, the CDR3 is TGTGCCTGGAGTGTAGGGGGTTACTACAATGAGCAGTTCTTC. This chain links TRBV30 with TRBJ2-1, with D perhaps TRBD1 (6 bases). The length of the CDR3 is 14 residues. Trimming pared 0 bases from V and 3 bases from J, leaving 9 bases between. CDR1 is GTSNPN, CDR2 SVGIG, per germline (reference sequence).

This rearrangement joins TRBV2 to TRBJ2-3; 15 nucleotides align to TRBD2. CDR3 length: 17 amino acids. The junction had 11 bases not matched to a gene; V was cut back by 6 bases and J by 7 bases. CDR1 SNHLY and CDR2 FYNNEI come from the germline V gene. CDR3 coding DNA: TGTGCCAGCAGGCGGGGACTAGCGGGGGGCTCTGGGAATACGCAGTATTTT. Translating it yields CASRRGLAGGSGNTQYF. Full variable domain (rest looked up from reference TRBV2 and TRBJ2-3): EPEVTQTPSHQVTQMGQEVILRCVPISNHLYFYWYRQILGQKVEFLVSFYNNEISEKSEIFDDQFSVERPDGSNFTLKIRSTKLEDSAMYFCASRRGLAGGSGNTQYFGPGTRLTVL.

This chain connects TRBV18 to TRBJ2-1, with D unclear. V dropped 4 bases and J dropped 2 bases, with 12 bases sitting between them. CDR1 and CDR2 (germline): KGHSH, LQKENI. This CDR3 spans 15 amino acids. Here the CDR3 reads CASSLTVSTYNEQFF. CDR3 nucleotides: TGTGCCAGCTCACTTACCGTTAGCACCTACAATGAGCAGTTCTTC.

The rearrangement uses TRBV6-6 and TRBJ1-5; possible D gene TRBD1, 6 bases. Germline V gene sequence: CDR1 MNHNY, CDR2 SVGAGI (reference sequence). Trimming stripped 2 bases from V and 3 bases from J, with 8 bases between. The CDR3 contains 14 residues. This chain's CDR3 is CASSYKGDNQPQHF. CDR3 DNA sequence: TGTGCCAGCAGTTACAAGGGGGACAATCAGCCCCAGCATTTT.

The V and J genes are TRBV19 and TRBJ2-7; 12 nucleotides match TRBD1. Germline CDR1 LNHDA, CDR2 SQIVND (reference sequence). CDR3 length equals 13 residues. The V and J ends lost 9 bases and 3 bases, in that order; junction bases with no gene match: 3. This chain's CDR3 is CASGTGGNYEQYF. As DNA, the CDR3 is TGTGCCAGCGGGACAGGGGGCAACTACGAGCAGTACTTC. The complete variable domain, with remaining parts taken from reference TRBV19 and TRBJ2-7, reads DGGITQSPKYLFRKEGQNVTLSCEQNLNHDAMYWYRQDPGQGLRLIYYSQIVNDFQKGDIAEGYSVSREKKESFPLTVTSAQKNPTAFYLCASGTGGNYEQYFGPGTRLTVT.

This clone was seen just once. The chain links TRBV18 to TRBJ1-1; 8 positions match TRBD1. The CDR3 is 15 amino acids. The junction had 5 bases not matched to a gene; V was cut back by 4 bases and J by 1 base. CDR1 KGHSH and CDR2 LQKENI come from the germline V gene. DNA for the CDR3: TGTGCCAGCTCACAAAGACAGGGGAAGAACACTGAAGCTTTCTTT. It codes for CASSQRQGKNTEAFF.

V and J are TRBV2 and TRBJ1-5, with 7 bases that match TRBD1. Germline CDR1 is SNHLY and CDR2 is FYNNEI. Trimming cost V 8 bases and J 0 bases; bases outside gene matches: 7. This CDR3 has 15 amino acids. The CDR3 region is CASSLGTASNQPQHF. For the CDR3, the DNA is TGTGCCAGCTCCCTAGGGACAGCTAGCAATCAGCCCCAGCATTTT.

The chain uses TRBV24-1 and TRBJ2-7; TRBD1 aligns across 11 bases. Germline-derived CDR1 and CDR2 are KGHDR and SFDVKD. V shed 4 bases, J shed 2 bases, and the junction held 3 bases outside the gene matches. The CDR3 loop spans 15 amino acids. The CDR3 reads CATSDPGQGAYEQYF. In DNA form, the CDR3 reads TGTGCCACCAGTGACCCGGGACAGGGGGCCTACGAGCAGTACTTC.

The gene calls are TRBV19 and TRBJ2-1; 10 nucleotides align to TRBD1. Germline assignment: CDR1 LNHDA and CDR2 SQIVND (reference sequence). The CDR3 covers 14 residues. The ends lost 3 bases at V and 7 bases at J; junction bases unmatched: 3. The DNA of the CDR3 is TGTGCCAGTAGTATTCGACAGGGGGCGAATGAGCAGTTCTTC. Amino acid sequence: CASSIRQGANEQFF.